Following are 27 T cell receptor beta chains from one sample sequenced in a study of CD8+ T cells in alopecia areata. The treatment is: oral pan-JAK inhibitor, 5-10 mg twice daily. Isolated RNA was reverse transcribed into cDNA used as the sequencing template. The protocol was immunoSEQ multiplex PCR, while the TCRdb copy is restricted to in-frame clones and leaves out a portion. This sample has more than 200,000 clones, with roughly 44% found just once. The sequencing here drew on CD4+ T cells sorted from blood, taken around week 37, from a patient treated with tofacitinib. All receptors come from a human donor with alopecia areata.

The V gene is TRBV29-1, the J gene TRBJ1-1; D is unclear. The germline gives CDR1 SQVTM, CDR2 ANQGSEA. The CDR3 spans 13 residues. V lost 6 bases and J 2 bases, leaving 13 bases between the germline ends. CDR3 nucleotides: TGCAGCGTGGCACAGACTACCAACACTGAAGCTTTCTTT. This gives the protein CSVAQTTNTEAFF.

To note about this clone: Distinct nucleotide sequences in the sample also encode this CDR3. The chain couples TRBV29-1 to TRBJ2-2; 10 bases line up with TRBD1. The CDR3 consists of 13 residues. In germline, CDR1 is SQVTM, CDR2 ANQGSEA. With 5 bases clipped from V and 5 bases from J, the junction kept 2 bases outside the gene matches. The CDR3 protein is CSVRTGGTGELFF. The DNA for the CDR3 is TGCAGCGTTCGGACAGGGGGAACCGGGGAGCTGTTTTTT.

This chain links TRBV7-8 with TRBJ2-1, with 13 bases identical to TRBD2. Per the germline V gene, CDR1 is SGHVS and CDR2 is FQNEAQ. Trimming cost V 4 bases and J 5 bases; bases outside gene matches: 8. This CDR3 spans 17 amino acids. CDR3 amino acids: CASSSTYGTSGNNEQFF. CDR3 in DNA: TGTGCCAGCAGCTCGACCTATGGGACTAGCGGGAACAATGAGCAGTTCTTC.

V gene TRBV6-8 combines with J gene TRBJ2-7, with 13 nucleotides matching TRBD2. Unmatched junction bases numbered 7, after V lost 6 bases and J lost 2 bases. CDR1 is MNHGY and CDR2 is SAAAGT in the germline V gene. The CDR3 is 16 residues long. The CDR3 spells CASRCGLAGVTYEQYF. The CDR3 nucleotides read TGTGCCAGCAGATGCGGACTAGCGGGAGTCACCTACGAGCAGTACTTC.

The chain carries TRBV6-6 and TRBJ2-5; tentatively, D is TRBD2 (6 bases). The CDR3 totals 16 residues. Trimming pared 2 bases from V and 0 bases from J, leaving 13 bases between. Germline values: CDR1 MNHNY, CDR2 SVGAGI (reference sequence). The CDR3 here is CASSYGSRGNQETQYF. CDR3 coding DNA: TGTGCCAGCAGTTACGGTTCTCGGGGGAACCAAGAGACCCAGTACTTC.

This clone came up a few times. The rearrangement links TRBV7-2 to TRBJ2-1; 9 nucleotides align to TRBD1. This CDR3 region has 14 residues. Trimming took 2 bases from V and 11 from J; bases not matched to a gene: 7. Germline CDR1 SGHTA, CDR2 FQGNSA. CDR3 in DNA: TGTGCCAGCAGCTTAAAGCCACAGGGGGCACAGCAGTTCTTC. It encodes CASSLKPQGAQQFF.

The chain employs TRBV4-3 and TRBJ2-7; D ambiguous. V was trimmed by 1 base and J by 0 bases, leaving 4 bases between them. The CDR3 contains 13 residues. Germline CDR1 reads LGHNA; CDR2 reads YSLEER. CDR3 bases: TGCGCCAGCAGCCAAGGGACCTCCTACGAGCAGTACTTC. Translated, it gives CASSQGTSYEQYF.

The CDR3 loop reads CSLRSGGETQYF. The DNA of the CDR3 is TGCAGCCTCCGTTCAGGGGGAGAGACCCAGTACTTC. This chain joins TRBV29-1 and TRBJ2-5; 7 bases align to TRBD1. The CDR3 sequence is 12 residues long. Per germline, CDR1 SQVTM and CDR2 ANQGSEA. The V and J ends lost 8 bases and 4 bases, in that order; junction bases with no gene match: 7.

The chain uses TRBV29-1 and TRBJ2-5; the match to TRBD2 covers 8 bases. The CDR3 runs to 13 residues. Trimming took 6 bases from V and 2 from J; bases not matched to a gene: 5. The germline CDR1 and CDR2 sequences are SQVTM and ANQGSEA. CDR3 DNA sequence: TGCAGCGTCGGACTAGCACTACAAGAGACCCAGTACTTC. Translating it yields CSVGLALQETQYF.

The V and J genes are TRBV7-2 and TRBJ2-3; the match to TRBD2 covers 14 bases. Per the germline V gene, CDR1 is SGHTA and CDR2 is FQGNSA. J gave up 6 bases and V 5 bases, and 7 bases lay outside the gene matches. CDR3 length equals 16 residues. The CDR3 is CASSTRTSGRKDTQYF. The CDR3 DNA sequence: TGTGCCAGCAGCACCCGGACTAGCGGGAGGAAGGATACGCAGTATTTT. Variable domain in full (rest from reference TRBV7-2 and TRBJ2-3): GAGVSQSPSNKVTEKGKDVELRCDPISGHTALYWYRQSLGQGLEFLIYFQGNSAPDKSGLPSDRFSAERTGGSVSTLTIQRTQQEDSAVYLCASSTRTSGRKDTQYFGPGTRLTVL.

This clone was seen ten or more times. The chain couples TRBV28 to TRBJ1-2, with D unclear. CDR1 and CDR2 from the germline V gene are MDHEN and SYDVKM. V lost 5 bases and J lost 8, with 9 bases in between. The CDR3 is 11 amino acids. CDR3 DNA sequence: TGTGCCAGCAGTCCCCCGCCGGGCTACACCTTC. This codes for CASSPPPGYTF.

At least ten counts were recorded for this clone. DNA for the CDR3: TGTGCCAGCAGTGAAGTCCCGACCACAGGGGTTCGGCAGTTCTTC. Encoded protein: CASSEVPTTGVRQFF. This chain links TRBV6-1 with TRBJ2-1, with 7 bases matching TRBD1. Germline V lookup: CDR1 MNHNS, CDR2 SASEGT. Trimming at V came to 1 base and at J to 12 bases, leaving 12 bases not matched to a gene. The CDR3 contains 15 residues.

The J gene is TRBJ1-1, the V gene TRBV29-1; possibly TRBD1 for D (5 bases). V dropped 4 bases and J dropped 8 bases, with 14 bases sitting between them. The CDR3 has 12 residues. Germline V gene sequence: CDR1 SQVTM, CDR2 ANQGSEA. CDR3 loop: CSVASFRDEAFF. CDR3 sequence (DNA): TGCAGCGTTGCTAGTTTTAGGGACGAAGCTTTCTTT.

This clone was detected only a few times. The chain recombines TRBV5-1 with TRBJ2-5; D ambiguous. The CDR3 spans 12 residues. Between the trimmed V and J ends, which lost 2 bases and 1 base, there was a span of 3 bases. Germline-derived CDR1 and CDR2 are SGHRS and YFSETQ. The CDR3 protein is CASSFAQETQYF. The CDR3 region has the DNA TGCGCCAGCAGCTTCGCCCAAGAGACCCAGTACTTC.

This clone has just a few counts. The chain employs TRBV19 and TRBJ2-1; D is unresolved. Trimming shortened V by 1 base and J by 2 bases, and 9 bases separated the two germline ends. The length of the CDR3 is 15 residues. The V gene's germline CDR1 is LNHDA and CDR2 SQIVND (reference sequence). CDR3 coding DNA: TGTGCCAGTAGTATAGCCGTGGTCGCCTACAATGAGCAGTTCTTC. Amino acids: CASSIAVVAYNEQFF. Full variable domain (rest looked up from reference TRBV19 and TRBJ2-1): DGGITQSPKYLFRKEGQNVTLSCEQNLNHDAMYWYRQDPGQGLRLIYYSQIVNDFQKGDIAEGYSVSREKKESFPLTVTSAQKNPTAFYLCASSIAVVAYNEQFFGPGTRLTVL.

This clone occurred a few times. The V and J genes are TRBV7-8 and TRBJ2-3, with D uncertain. The CDR3 covers 16 residues. Germline V lookup: CDR1 SGHVS, CDR2 FQNEAQ. V gave up 0 bases and J gave up 2 bases, with 12 bases separating them. For the CDR3, the DNA is TGTGCCAGCAGCTTAGCCGTTCTGGATATCACAGATACGCAGTATTTT. Protein sequence: CASSLAVLDITDTQYF. The entire variable domain, with the rest obtained from reference TRBV7-8 and TRBJ2-3, is as follows: GAGVSQSPRYKVAKRGQDVALRCDPISGHVSLFWYQQALGQGPEFLTYFQNEAQLDKSGLPSDRFFAERPEGSVSTLKIQRTQQEDSAVYLCASSLAVLDITDTQYFGPGTRLTVL.

V and J are TRBV19 and TRBJ2-7, with TRBD2 matching 8 bases. The CDR3 is made up of 15 amino acids. After removal of 0 bases from V and 2 bases from J, the junction contained 3 bases not matched to a gene. Germline lookup yields CDR1 LNHDA and CDR2 SQIVND (reference sequence). CDR3 coding DNA: TGTGCCAGTAGTATAGAGGCTAGCGGGCCCTACGAGCAGTACTTC. Encoded protein: CASSIEASGPYEQYF.

The rearrangement uses TRBV11-2 and TRBJ1-1, with D unclear. The germline V gene has CDR1 SGHAT and CDR2 FQNNGV. The CDR3 covers 11 residues. V lost 4 bases and J lost 12, with 12 bases in between. CDR3 coding DNA: TGTGCCAGCAGCTCTGAGGCGGGATCTTTCTTT. It specifies CASSSEAGSFF.

This chain connects TRBV2 to TRBJ2-3; 9 bases are shared with TRBD2. Unmatched junction bases numbered 11, after V lost 8 bases and J lost 8 bases. The CDR3 extends over 14 amino acids. Germline assignment: CDR1 SNHLY and CDR2 FYNNEI. The CDR3 spells CASLAGNRGGTQYF. CDR3 nucleotides: TGTGCCAGCCTAGCGGGAAACCGCGGAGGTACGCAGTATTTT.

The chain recombines TRBV6-5 with TRBJ2-7; D not resolved. Per germline, CDR1 MNHEY and CDR2 SVGAGI. V gave up 5 bases and J gave up 5 bases, with 13 bases separating them. The CDR3 totals 13 residues. The CDR3 bases are TGTGCCAGCAGTCCGACCTCACGGGACGAGCAGTACTTC. It encodes CASSPTSRDEQYF.

CDR3 loop: CASSLVASGRVSYNEQFF. The DNA of the CDR3 is TGTGCCAGCAGCTTAGTGGCGAGCGGGAGGGTATCCTACAATGAGCAGTTCTTC. The genes are TRBV7-2 and TRBJ2-1, with TRBD2 identical over 10 bases. The CDR3 has 18 residues. Germline V lookup: CDR1 SGHTA, CDR2 FQGNSA. After removal of 1 base from V and 1 base from J, the junction contained 7 bases not matched to a gene. Using reference TRBV7-2 and TRBJ2-1 for the parts outside the CDR3, the full variable domain is GAGVSQSPSNKVTEKGKDVELRCDPISGHTALYWYRQSLGQGLEFLIYFQGNSAPDKSGLPSDRFSAERTGGSVSTLTIQRTQQEDSAVYLCASSLVASGRVSYNEQFFGPGTRLTVL.

Many counts were recorded for this clone. The V and J genes are TRBV28 and TRBJ2-5; D unresolved. Germline assignment: CDR1 MDHEN and CDR2 SYDVKM. V dropped 1 base and J dropped 7 bases, with 13 bases sitting between them. CDR3 length: 14 amino acids. CDR3 bases: TGTGCCAGCAGTTTATTGATACAACCGGGGACCCAGTACTTC. This sequence encodes CASSLLIQPGTQYF.

In DNA form, the CDR3 reads TGCGCCAGCAGCTTGGGACTAATCACAGATACGCAGTATTTT. Amino acids: CASSLGLITDTQYF. V usage is TRBV5-1 and J usage is TRBJ2-3, with a weak D call TRBD2 (5 bases). The CDR3 is made up of 14 amino acids. Per germline, CDR1 SGHRS and CDR2 YFSETQ. The ends were cut back, 0 bases at V and 2 bases at J, with 7 bases in the middle.

Comment on this clone: This CDR3 is also generated by other DNA sequences in the sample. The chain carries TRBV29-1 and TRBJ2-5; D is uncertain. Looked up from germline, CDR1 is SQVTM and CDR2 is ANQGSEA. The CDR3 sequence is 12 residues long. The V end was cut by 4 bases, the J end by 2 bases, with 8 bases between. The CDR3 region has the DNA TGCAGCGTTGGTGCGAGTCAAGAGACCCAGTACTTC. The encoded protein is CSVGASQETQYF.

This rearrangement joins TRBV30 to TRBJ1-5, with D perhaps TRBD1 (6 bases). Germline assignment: CDR1 GTSNPN and CDR2 SVGIG (reference sequence). The germline V and J ends were trimmed by 6 bases and 0 bases, with 9 bases remaining between them. This CDR3 region has 13 residues. CDR3 residues: CACRDNSNQPQHF. CDR3 coding DNA: TGTGCCTGCCGGGACAATAGCAATCAGCCCCAGCATTTT.

The chain uses TRBV6-5 and TRBJ2-1; possibly TRBD2 for D (5 bases). The CDR3 covers 15 residues. The V gene lost 6 bases and the J gene lost 8 bases, with 20 bases spanning the gap. Per germline, CDR1 MNHEY and CDR2 SVGAGI. The CDR3 loop reads CASRETGNGGDEQFF. The CDR3 DNA follows: TGTGCCAGCAGAGAGACCGGGAATGGAGGAGATGAGCAGTTCTTC.

The rearrangement joins TRBV29-1 to TRBJ2-5; D possibly uses TRBD1 or TRBD2 (6 bases each). Germline CDR1 SQVTM, CDR2 ANQGSEA. The V end was cut by 2 bases, the J end by 4 bases, with 14 bases between. This CDR3 is built from 14 residues. Written as DNA, the CDR3 is TGCAGCGTTGAAATCAGGGGACTCACAGAGACCCAGTACTTC. This gives the protein CSVEIRGLTETQYF.